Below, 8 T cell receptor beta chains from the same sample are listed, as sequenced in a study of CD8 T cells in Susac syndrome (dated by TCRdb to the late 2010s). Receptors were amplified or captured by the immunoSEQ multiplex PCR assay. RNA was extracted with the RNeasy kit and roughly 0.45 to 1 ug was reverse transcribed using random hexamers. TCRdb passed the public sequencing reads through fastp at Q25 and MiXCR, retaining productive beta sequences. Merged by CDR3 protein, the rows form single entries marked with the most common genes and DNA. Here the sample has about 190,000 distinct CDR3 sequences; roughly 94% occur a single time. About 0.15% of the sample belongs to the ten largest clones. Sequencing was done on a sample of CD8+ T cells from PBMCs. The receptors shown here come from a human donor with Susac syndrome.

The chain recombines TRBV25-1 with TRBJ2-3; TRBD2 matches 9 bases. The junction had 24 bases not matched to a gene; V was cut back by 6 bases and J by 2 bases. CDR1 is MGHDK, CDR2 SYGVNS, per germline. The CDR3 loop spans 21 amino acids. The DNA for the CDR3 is TGTGCCAGCAGGGGACTGGGGAGAGTAGAGGGCGAGCGGGGGGTCACAGATACGCAGTATTTT. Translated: CASRGLGRVEGERGVTDTQYF.

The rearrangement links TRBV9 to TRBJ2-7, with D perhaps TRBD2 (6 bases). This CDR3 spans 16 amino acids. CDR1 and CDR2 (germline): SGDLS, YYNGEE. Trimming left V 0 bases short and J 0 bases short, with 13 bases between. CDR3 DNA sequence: TGTGCCAGCAGCGTAGGTGCGGCGGGGAGCTCCTACGAGCAGTACTTC. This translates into CASSVGAAGSSYEQYF.

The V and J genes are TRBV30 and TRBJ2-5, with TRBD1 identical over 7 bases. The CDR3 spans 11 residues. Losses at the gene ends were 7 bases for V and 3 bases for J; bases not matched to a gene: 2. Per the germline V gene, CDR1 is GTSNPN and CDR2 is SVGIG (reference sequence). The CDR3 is CASDRKETQYF. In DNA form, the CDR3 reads TGTGCCTCGGACAGGAAAGAGACCCAGTACTTC.

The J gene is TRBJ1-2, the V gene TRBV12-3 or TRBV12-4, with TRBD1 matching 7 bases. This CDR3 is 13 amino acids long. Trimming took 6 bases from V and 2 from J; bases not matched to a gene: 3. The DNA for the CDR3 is TGTGCCAGCAGGCCGGGACAGAACTATGGCTACACCTTC. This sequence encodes CASRPGQNYGYTF.

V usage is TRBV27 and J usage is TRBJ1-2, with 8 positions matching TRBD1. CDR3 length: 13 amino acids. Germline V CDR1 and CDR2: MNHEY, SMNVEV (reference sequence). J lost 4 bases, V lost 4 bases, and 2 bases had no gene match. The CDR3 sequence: CASSSTGGYGYTF. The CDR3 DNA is TGTGCCAGCAGTTCCACAGGGGGCTATGGCTACACCTTC.

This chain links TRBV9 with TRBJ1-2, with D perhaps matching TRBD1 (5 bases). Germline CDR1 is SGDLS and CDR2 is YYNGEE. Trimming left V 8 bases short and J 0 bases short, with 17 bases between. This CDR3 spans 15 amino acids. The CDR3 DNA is TGTGCCAGTGGCGGGGACGCTATGTCTAACTATGGCTACACCTTC. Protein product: CASGGDAMSNYGYTF.

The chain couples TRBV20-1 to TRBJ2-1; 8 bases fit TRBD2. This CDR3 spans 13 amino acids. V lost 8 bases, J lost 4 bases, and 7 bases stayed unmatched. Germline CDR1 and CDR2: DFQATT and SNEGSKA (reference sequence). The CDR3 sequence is CSTYSGNYNEQFF. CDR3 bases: TGCAGTACCTATAGCGGGAATTACAATGAGCAGTTCTTC.

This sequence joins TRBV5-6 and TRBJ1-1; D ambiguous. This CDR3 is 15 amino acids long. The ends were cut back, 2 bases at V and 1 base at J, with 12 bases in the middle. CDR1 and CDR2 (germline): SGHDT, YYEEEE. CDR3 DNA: TGTGCCAGCAGCTTACCAACTACGGGGAACACTGAAGCTTTCTTT. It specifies CASSLPTTGNTEAFF.